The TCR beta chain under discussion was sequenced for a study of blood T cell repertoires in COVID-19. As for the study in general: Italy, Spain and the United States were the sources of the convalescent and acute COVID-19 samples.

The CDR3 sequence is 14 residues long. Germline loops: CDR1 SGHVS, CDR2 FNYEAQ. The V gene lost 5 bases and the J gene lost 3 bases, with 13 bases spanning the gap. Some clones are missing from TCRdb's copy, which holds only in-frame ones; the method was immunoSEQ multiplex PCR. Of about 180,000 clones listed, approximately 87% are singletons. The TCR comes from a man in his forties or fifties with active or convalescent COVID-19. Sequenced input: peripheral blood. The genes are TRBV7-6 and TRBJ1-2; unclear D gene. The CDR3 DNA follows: TGTGCCAGCAGCCCACAAGAGGTACACTATGGCTACACCTTC. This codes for CASSPQEVHYGYTF.